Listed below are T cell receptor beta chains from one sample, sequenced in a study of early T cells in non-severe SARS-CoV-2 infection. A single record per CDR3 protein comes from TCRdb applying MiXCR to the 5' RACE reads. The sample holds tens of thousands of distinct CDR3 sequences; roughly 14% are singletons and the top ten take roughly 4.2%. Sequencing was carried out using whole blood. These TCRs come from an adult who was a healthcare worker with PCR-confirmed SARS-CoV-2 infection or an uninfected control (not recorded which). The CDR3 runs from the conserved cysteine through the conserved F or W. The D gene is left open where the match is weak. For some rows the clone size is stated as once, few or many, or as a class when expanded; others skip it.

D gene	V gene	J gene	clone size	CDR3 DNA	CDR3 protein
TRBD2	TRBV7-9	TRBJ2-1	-	TGTGCCAGCAGCTTAGCGCCTAGCGGGGGGCTTAGCTCCTACAATGAGCAGTTCTTC	CASSLAPSGGLSSYNEQFF
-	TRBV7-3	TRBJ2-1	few	TGTGCCAGCAGCTTAAACGCGGGCAGCTCCTACAATGAGCAGTTCTTC	CASSLNAGSSYNEQFF
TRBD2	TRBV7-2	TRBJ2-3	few	TGTGCCAGCAGCTTAGATGCGGGGGGGCTAGTGAATACGCAGTATTTT	CASSLDAGGLVNTQYF
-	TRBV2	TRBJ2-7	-	TGTGCCAGCAGTGATGAGGGCAGCTACGAGCAGTACTTC	CASSDEGSYEQYF
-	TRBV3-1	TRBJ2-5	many	TGTGCCAGCAGCCCCAACATGGAGACCCAGTACTTC	CASSPNMETQYF
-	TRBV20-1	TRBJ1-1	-	TGCAGTGCCGGGCCGGACAGCGTGAACACTGAAGCTTTCTTT	CSAGPDSVNTEAFF
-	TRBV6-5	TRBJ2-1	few	TGTGCCAGCAGTTACGACAGTCTGGGGATCAATGAGCAGTTCTTC	CASSYDSLGINEQFF
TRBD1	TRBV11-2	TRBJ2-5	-	TGTGCCAGCAGCTCTCCGACAGGGGGACAAGAGACCCAGTACTTC	CASSSPTGGQETQYF
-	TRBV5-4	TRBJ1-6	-	TGTGCCAGCAGCTTGGCCCCCGGGGAGGGGTACCGTCCTCCCCTCCACTTT	CASSLAPGEGYRPPLHF
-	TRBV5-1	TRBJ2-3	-	TGCGCCAGCAGCTTGGACGGCCCTTCGCCAGATACGCAGTATTTT	CASSLDGPSPDTQYF
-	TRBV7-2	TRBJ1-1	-	TGTGCCAGCAGCTTAGGGCCCATGAGGGCTTTCTTT	CASSLGPMRAFF
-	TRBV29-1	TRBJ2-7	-	TGCAGCGTTGGAGAGGAATCCTACGAGCAGTACTTC	CSVGEESYEQYF
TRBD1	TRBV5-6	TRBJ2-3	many	TGTGCCAGCAGCTTTTCCGGGACAGGTAGCACAGATACGCAGTATTTT	CASSFSGTGSTDTQYF
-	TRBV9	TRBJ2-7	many	TGTGCCAGCAGCAAAGGACAGCAACCGGACGAGCAGTACTTC	CASSKGQQPDEQYF
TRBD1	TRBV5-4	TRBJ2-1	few	TGTGCCAGCAGCTGGGGGCCTAACAGGGGGAACAATGAGCAGTTCTTC	CASSWGPNRGNNEQFF
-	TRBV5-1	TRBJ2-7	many	TGCGCCAGCAGCTCTGGGAACGACTACGAGCAGTACTTC	CASSSGNDYEQYF
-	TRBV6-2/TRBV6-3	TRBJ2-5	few	TGTGCCAGCGGAGAGAGGGTACAAGAGACCCAGTACTTC	CASGERVQETQYF
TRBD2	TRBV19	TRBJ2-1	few	TGTGCCAGTAGTTCTAGGACTAGCGACCACAATGAGCAGTTCTTC	CASSSRTSDHNEQFF
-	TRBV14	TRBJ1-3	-	TGTGCCAGCAGCCAAGATCTCCCAGGGAGCTCTGGAAACACCATATATTTT	CASSQDLPGSSGNTIYF
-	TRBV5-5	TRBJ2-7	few	TGTGCCAGCAGTCTGGCCTACTACGAGCAGTACTTC	CASSLAYYEQYF
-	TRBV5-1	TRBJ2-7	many	TGCGCCAGCAGCGGGTACGCCAGGGGGGAAAGCTACGAGCAGTACTTC	CASSGYARGESYEQYF
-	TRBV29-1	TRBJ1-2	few	TGCAGCGTTGGGGGGAATAACTATGGCTACACCTTC	CSVGGNNYGYTF
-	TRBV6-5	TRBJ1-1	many	TGTGCCAGCAGTTACGCAGGGGTCACTGAAGCTTTCTTT	CASSYAGVTEAFF
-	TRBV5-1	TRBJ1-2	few	TGCGCCAGCAGCCAGCAGGGGCCGGGGTATGGCTACACCTTC	CASSQQGPGYGYTF
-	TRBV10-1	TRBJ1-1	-	TGCGCCAGCAGTGTACGGCTGAACACTGAAGCTTTCTTT	CASSVRLNTEAFF
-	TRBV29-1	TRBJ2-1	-	TGCAGCGTTTCCAAAGGGGGAAATGAGCAGTTCTTC	CSVSKGGNEQFF
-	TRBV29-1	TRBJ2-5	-	TGCAGCGTTGATTGGAGACCTCAGATGGGGGAGACCCAGTACTTC	CSVDWRPQMGETQYF
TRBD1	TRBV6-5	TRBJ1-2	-	TGTGCCAGCAGCCAAGCCGGGACAGTGCTCTATGGCTACACCTTC	CASSQAGTVLYGYTF
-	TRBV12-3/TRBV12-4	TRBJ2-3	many	TGTGCCAGCAGCCCCTCGGGGGGCCGCACAGATACGCAGTATTTT	CASSPSGGRTDTQYF
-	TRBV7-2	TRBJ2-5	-	TGTGCCAGCAGCTTAGGTCGAGAAACAGAGACCCAGTACTTC	CASSLGRETETQYF
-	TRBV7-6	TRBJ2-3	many	TGTGCCAGCAGCCACTCGGGGGGCACAGATACGCAGTATTTT	CASSHSGGTDTQYF
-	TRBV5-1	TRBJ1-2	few	TGCGCCAGCAGCCTGGAGGCAGTCAACTATGGCTACACCTTC	CASSLEAVNYGYTF
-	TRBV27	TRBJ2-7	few	TGTGCCAGCAGCAGGACAGTCATCTACGAGCAGTACTTC	CASSRTVIYEQYF
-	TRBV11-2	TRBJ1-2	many	TGTGCCAGCAGAAAAGGGGCCGCTAACTATGGCTACACCTTC	CASRKGAANYGYTF
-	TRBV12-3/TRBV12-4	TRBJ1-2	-	TGTGCCAGCGGGGAAAGGGGCACCTTGAACTATGGCTACACCTTC	CASGERGTLNYGYTF
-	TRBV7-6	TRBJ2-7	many	TGTGCCAGCAGCCGTAACCGGGACGGCTCCTACGAGCAGTACTTC	CASSRNRDGSYEQYF